The T cell receptor beta chain under discussion was sequenced for a study of T cells in Graves' hyperthyroidism and ophthalmopathy. Study summary: Peripheral blood samples were taken at initial diagnosis, prior to any treatment. Study-wide results and caveats: Blood also held most thyroid clonotypes expanded beyond 0.001.

The TCR beta CDR3 regions underwent amplification using RNA transcripts as the source. An initial round of RT-PCR targeting the TCR CDR3 relied on the HTBI primer set. One entry per CDR3 protein, called by TCRdb with MiXCR from the multiplex PCR reads. Counted here are under 400,000 distinct CDR3 sequences, 15% to 20% occurring once; the ten biggest clones make up about half. Notes on this clonotype: Its target is not known.

The study enrolled patients aged 18 to 65 with newly diagnosed hyperthyroidism of under 2 months' duration. A 10 ml volume of fresh peripheral blood provided the PBMCs. Sequences were obtained from blood. The TCR sequence derives from a woman aged 45-65 years with Graves' hyperthyroidism.

As DNA, the CDR3 is TGTGCCAGCAGCTCACAGTGGGATACGCAGTATTTT. Encoded protein: CASSSQWDTQYF. The rearrangement uses TRBV3-1 and TRBJ2-3; D ambiguous. Deletions cut 5 bases from V and 6 bases from J, with 9 bases between. The germline CDR1 and CDR2 sequences are LGHDT and YNNKEL (reference sequence). CDR3 length: 12 residues.